These T cell receptor beta chains were read from a single sample in a study of early T cells in non-severe SARS-CoV-2 infection. TCRdb recomputed calls from the 5' RACE reads with MiXCR, one row per CDR3 protein. The top ten clones hold roughly 10% of a sample with tens of thousands of distinct CDR3 sequences, approximately 10% of them seen once. Specimen: whole blood. The receptor source for this set is an adult who was a healthcare worker with PCR-confirmed SARS-CoV-2 infection or an uninfected control (not recorded which). CDR3s include the opening cysteine and the closing phenylalanine or tryptophan. The D gene is left open where the match is weak. The size field is filled for only some rows; it gives once, few, many or a size class.

d_gene | j_gene | abundance | v_gene | CDR3nt | CDR3aa
TRBD1 | TRBJ2-7 | many | TRBV3-1 | TGTGCCAGCAGCCAAGGACTTTGGGACAGCTTAAAACAGTACTTC | CASSQGLWDSLKQYF
. | TRBJ2-5 | . | TRBV5-6 | TGTGCCAGCACCACCCCCAAAGAGACCCAGTACTTC | CASTTPKETQYF
. | TRBJ2-3 | few | TRBV6-2/TRBV6-3 | TGTGCCAGCAGTAGAGAAAGGGGGGCAGGTACAGATACGCAGTATTTT | CASSRERGAGTDTQYF
. | TRBJ2-1 | many | TRBV12-3/TRBV12-4 | TGTGCCAGCAGTTTAAGGGGTTACAATGAGCAGTTCTTC | CASSLRGYNEQFF
. | TRBJ1-4 | . | TRBV29-1 | TGCAGCGTTGAAGGGGGGGAGGAAAAACTGTTTTTT | CSVEGGEEKLFF
TRBD2 | TRBJ2-7 | few | TRBV2 | TGTGCCAGCAGTATTAGCGGGAGTTCGGGAGAGCAGTACTTC | CASSISGSSGEQYF
. | TRBJ2-7 | many | TRBV20-1 | TGCAGTGCTAGAGGTTTGAGATTCTACGAGCAGTACTTC | CSARGLRFYEQYF
. | TRBJ2-3 | few | TRBV30 | TGTGCCTCTGGGGGGGCTAGCACAGATACGCAGTATTTT | CASGGASTDTQYF
. | TRBJ2-6 | . | TRBV5-5 | TGTGCCAGCAGCTCCCAGGGCCCGGTTTCTGGGGCCAACGTCCTGACTTTC | CASSSQGPVSGANVLTF
. | TRBJ1-2 | few | TRBV11-2 | TGTGCCAGCAGCAAGGGCAGGACGTCCTATGGCTACACCTTC | CASSKGRTSYGYTF
. | TRBJ2-2 | many | TRBV7-2 | TGTGCCAGCACCACAGGGAGGCGGACCGGGGAGCTGTTTTTT | CASTTGRRTGELFF
. | TRBJ2-7 | few | TRBV19 | TGTGCCAGTTCTACCCTCGGCCCCGCTATCTACGAGCAGTACTTC | CASSTLGPAIYEQYF
. | TRBJ1-2 | many | TRBV18 | TGTGCCAGCTCACGTTATCGAGAACCTAACTATGGCTACACCTTC | CASSRYREPNYGYTF
TRBD1 | TRBJ1-1 | few | TRBV29-1 | TGCAGCGTGTCGACAGGGGGGGGGAACACTGAAGCTTTCTTT | CSVSTGGGNTEAFF
. | TRBJ1-2 | . | TRBV29-1 | TGCAGCGAGGGTAATGGCTACACCTTC | CSEGNGYTF
. | TRBJ2-3 | . | TRBV7-9 | TGTGCCAGCAGCTGGGACGGGCTGGAGGGTAATACGCAGTATTTT | CASSWDGLEGNTQYF
. | TRBJ2-3 | many | TRBV29-1 | TGCAGCGTTGAAGATCGGCTGCTGACTAGCACAGATACGCAGTATTTT | CSVEDRLLTSTDTQYF
. | TRBJ2-5 | . | TRBV5-1 | TGCGCCAGCAGCTGGGAGTCTGGGGAGACCCAGTACTTC | CASSWESGETQYF
. | TRBJ1-1 | . | TRBV29-1 | TGCAGCGTATCCCCAGGGGCTACTGAAGCTTTCTTT | CSVSPGATEAFF
. | TRBJ1-1 | . | TRBV5-1 | TGCGCCAGCTCCACTGCACAGTACACTGAAGCTTTCTTT | CASSTAQYTEAFF
TRBD1 | TRBJ2-5 | . | TRBV12-3/TRBV12-4 | TGTGCCAGCCGTACAGGGGGCGCGAAGACCCAGTACTTC | CASRTGGAKTQYF
. | TRBJ2-6 | . | TRBV5-1 | TGCGCCAGCAGCTTCGGCGCTGGGGCCAACGTCCTGACTTTC | CASSFGAGANVLTF
TRBD2 | TRBJ2-1 | . | TRBV7-2 | TGTGCCAGCAGCTTCGGACTAGCGGTCTCCTACAATGAGCAGTTCTTC | CASSFGLAVSYNEQFF
TRBD1 | TRBJ2-4 | few | TRBV7-9 | TGTGCCAGCAGCTTAGCGAGTGGGGACAGGGAAGACTTC | CASSLASGDREDF
. | TRBJ1-6 | many | TRBV28 | TGTGCCAGCAGTCCAGGGGTTAATTCACCCCTCCACTTT | CASSPGVNSPLHF
. | TRBJ2-1 | many | TRBV2 | TGTGCCAGCCCTGGGTCGCGGGCGCCATACAATGAGCAGTTCTTC | CASPGSRAPYNEQFF
. | TRBJ2-7 | . | TRBV2 | TGTGCCAGCAGTGTCGGGCCGTCCCACGAGCAGTACTTC | CASSVGPSHEQYF
. | TRBJ1-3 | many | TRBV6-1 | TGTGCCACAACCCCCTGGCAGGGCGGAAACACCATATATTTT | CATTPWQGGNTIYF
. | TRBJ2-5 | many | TRBV29-1 | TGCAGCGTTGCGTCGGGCCTCCAAGGAGAGACCCAGTACTTC | CSVASGLQGETQYF
. | TRBJ2-1 | many | TRBV6-4 | TGTGCCAGCAGTGAAAAGGACCGCAATGAGCAGTTCTTC | CASSEKDRNEQFF
. | TRBJ1-5 | many | TRBV12-3/TRBV12-4 | TGTGCCAGCAGCTCCCGACAGGATTATCAGCCCCAGCATTTT | CASSSRQDYQPQHF
. | TRBJ2-7 | few | TRBV29-1 | TGCAGCCCGCGGGCCCTAACCTACGAGCAGTACTTC | CSPRALTYEQYF
. | TRBJ2-2 | . | TRBV9 | TGTGCCAGCAGCGTAAGGGGCGGCACCGGGGAGCTGTTTTTT | CASSVRGGTGELFF
. | TRBJ2-2 | . | TRBV3-1 | TGTGCCAGCAGACAACCTTTAGCGAGAGGCCTAACGAACACCGGGGAGCTGTTTTTT | CASRQPLARGLTNTGELFF
TRBD2 | TRBJ2-7 | . | TRBV27 | TGTGCCAGCAGTTCCCCTAGCGGGGATACCTACGAGCAGTACTTC | CASSSPSGDTYEQYF
TRBD1 | TRBJ2-1 | many | TRBV27 | TGTGCCAGCAGTTTACCCTGGACAGGGGGCTATAATGAGCAGTTCTTC | CASSLPWTGGYNEQFF
. | TRBJ2-2 | many | TRBV4-1 | TGCGCCAGCAGCCAAGACGCGGGTCTGATGACCGGGGAGCTGTTTTTT | CASSQDAGLMTGELFF
TRBD2 | TRBJ2-7 | . | TRBV5-1 | TGCGCCAGCAGCTACACCGGGAGGGCCTACGAGCAGTACTTC | CASSYTGRAYEQYF
. | TRBJ1-1 | few | TRBV5-6 | TGTGCCAGCAGCTGGACGGGGGGTACTGAAGCTTTCTTT | CASSWTGGTEAFF
TRBD2 | TRBJ2-1 | many | TRBV2 | TGTGCCAGCACAGGGAATCCCGGGACTAACTACAATGAGCAGTTCTTC | CASTGNPGTNYNEQFF
TRBD1 | TRBJ2-3 | . | TRBV10-2 | TGCGCCAGCAGTGACCAACACCCCGGGACAGACTACACCACAGATACGCAGTATTTT | CASSDQHPGTDYTTDTQYF
. | TRBJ2-3 | . | TRBV20-1 | TGCAGTGCTAGAATGGGGGGCCAAGATACGCAGTATTTT | CSARMGGQDTQYF
TRBD1 | TRBJ1-1 | . | TRBV29-1 | TGCAGCGTTTACCGGGACAGGGAAAACACTGAAGCTTTCTTT | CSVYRDRENTEAFF
. | TRBJ2-7 | few | TRBV3-1 | TGTGCCAGCAGCCCCCCCGGGGCGAGCTACGAGCAGTACTTC | CASSPPGASYEQYF
. | TRBJ1-1 | few | TRBV12-3/TRBV12-4 | TGTGCCAGCAGTTTATCAGGGTCGATCACTGAAGCTTTCTTT | CASSLSGSITEAFF